Presented here are 30 T cell receptor beta chains from one specimen sequenced in a study of monozygotic twins with inflammatory bowel disease. TCRdb re-called the 5' RACE reads and shows each CDR3 protein once, DNA omitted. Its clone listing holds 400,000 to 500,000 distinct CDR3 sequences. The source material was blood. Source of these receptors: a human donor with ulcerative colitis or Crohn's disease, or a healthy co-twin of an affected twin (not recorded which).

This sequence joins TRBV19 and TRBJ2-1. The CDR3 runs 16 residues. CDR1 and CDR2 from the germline V gene are LNHDA and SQIVND (reference sequence). CDR3 protein: CASSLAVGSSYNEQFF.

This chain joins TRBV5-5 and TRBJ1-6. The CDR3 loop spans 14 amino acids. Germline CDR1 reads SGHKS; CDR2 reads YYEKEE (reference sequence). CDR3: CASSSDRSNSPLHF.

The chain is built from TRBV2 and TRBJ2-7. CDR1 is SNHLY and CDR2 is FYNNEI in the germline V gene. The CDR3 extends over 12 amino acids. CDR3 in amino acids: CASRKRDYEQYF.

The V gene is TRBV7-3, the J gene TRBJ2-3; TCRdb indicates TRBD2, and absent DNA this call remains unverified. Looked up from germline, CDR1 is SGHTA and CDR2 is FQGTGA. The CDR3 is 14 amino acids. CDR3: CASSLRDSSDTQYF.

This chain links TRBV5-1 with TRBJ2-7; TCRdb names TRBD1, which stays unverified in the absence of DNA. CDR3 length: 15 residues. Germline CDR1 SGHRS, CDR2 YFSETQ. CDR3 amino acids: CASGPAGQISYEQYF. The full variable domain, completed using reference TRBV5-1 and TRBJ2-7, is KAGVTQTPRYLIKTRGQQVTLSCSPISGHRSVSWYQQTPGQGLQFLFEYFSETQRNKGNFPGRFSGRQFSNSRSEMNVSTLELGDSALYLCASGPAGQISYEQYFGPGTRLTVT.

The V gene is TRBV5-1, the J gene TRBJ1-1; the TCRdb call, TRBD1, lacks DNA for checking. The CDR3 has 13 amino acids. Germline V gene lookup returns CDR1 SGHRS and CDR2 YFSETQ. CDR3 loop: CASSRGGGTEAFF.

This chain uses TRBV7-6 with TRBJ2-1; TCRdb's D gene call, TRBD2, goes unchecked for lack of DNA. The germline CDR1 and CDR2 sequences are SGHVS and FNYEAQ. The CDR3 sequence is 16 residues long. The CDR3 loop reads CASSLAGSGAYNEQFF.

This chain joins TRBV5-1 and TRBJ2-4. Per the germline V gene, CDR1 is SGHRS and CDR2 is YFSETQ. This CDR3 comprises 14 residues. This CDR3 is CASSLTEAKNIQYF.

The V call is TRBV5-1, the J call TRBJ2-2; TCRdb indicates TRBD1, and absent DNA this call remains unverified. The CDR3 consists of 15 residues. CDR1 SGHRS and CDR2 YFSETQ come from the germline V gene. Here the CDR3 reads CASSPGWPRAGELFF.

The V gene is TRBV7-6, the J gene TRBJ2-7; TCRdb calls TRBD2, which cannot be checked without DNA. The CDR3 runs to 15 residues. Germline values: CDR1 SGHVS, CDR2 FNYEAQ. The CDR3 spells CASSFSSGVPYEQYF.

The chain joins TRBV9 to TRBJ2-1; TCRdb's D call of TRBD2 is untestable without DNA. The germline V gene encodes CDR1 SGDLS and CDR2 YYNGEE. The CDR3 totals 13 residues. The CDR3 reads CASSVTSGRGQFF.

J is TRBJ1-2 and V is TRBV9; TCRdb selects TRBD1, and the lack of DNA leaves this call unchecked. Per the germline V gene, CDR1 is SGDLS and CDR2 is YYNGEE. The CDR3 covers 15 residues. The CDR3 loop reads CASSVEGQGAGGYTF.

J is TRBJ1-3 and V is TRBV5-5. Germline V lookup: CDR1 SGHKS, CDR2 YYEKEE (reference sequence). The CDR3 spans 16 residues. The CDR3 is CASSLNFGSSGNTIYF.

V gene TRBV7-9 combines with J gene TRBJ1-3; lacking DNA, the TRBD1 call made by TCRdb goes unchecked. The CDR3 totals 17 residues. CDR1 and CDR2 from the germline V gene are SEHNR and FQNEAQ (reference sequence). CDR3 region: CASSLDSGQRKGNTIYF.

The chain combines TRBV15 with TRBJ2-7; lacking DNA, the TRBD1 call made by TCRdb goes unchecked. Germline-derived CDR1 and CDR2 are LNHNV and YYDKDF (reference sequence). The length of the CDR3 is 14 residues. The CDR3 region is CATSGERGPYEQYF.

The V call is TRBV7-3, the J call TRBJ2-2; TCRdb outputs TRBD2, but without DNA this stays unchecked. Per the germline V gene, CDR1 is SGHTA and CDR2 is FQGTGA. The CDR3 length is 21 residues. The CDR3 protein is CASTLKAGLAGGLHDTGELFF.

This sequence joins TRBV24-1 and TRBJ2-1; the TRBD1 assignment by TCRdb is unverifiable without DNA. There are 11 residues in the CDR3. Per germline, CDR1 KGHDR and CDR2 SFDVKD. The CDR3 protein is CATSSGDEQFF.

The J gene is TRBJ1-1, the V gene TRBV12-3 or TRBV12-4; TCRdb calls TRBD1, which cannot be checked without DNA. This CDR3 comprises 14 residues. CDR3 protein: CASSLFRGNTEAFF.

V is TRBV7-9 and J is TRBJ2-3; TCRdb's D call of TRBD2 is untestable without DNA. CDR3 size: 13 residues. From germline, CDR1 is SEHNR and CDR2 FQNEAQ (reference sequence). CDR3 sequence: CAGEREGRDTQYF. The whole variable domain, filled in from reference TRBV7-9 and TRBJ2-3, reads DTGVSQNPRHKITKRGQNVTFRCDPISEHNRLYWYRQTLGQGPEFLTYFQNEAQLEKSRLLSDRFSAERPKGSFSTLEIQRTEQGDSAMYLCAGEREGRDTQYFGPGTRLTVL.

This chain connects TRBV9 to TRBJ1-2; TCRdb lists TRBD1, though no DNA is available to test this call. The CDR3 is made up of 15 amino acids. The germline V gene encodes CDR1 SGDLS and CDR2 YYNGEE. This chain's CDR3 is CASSVSPKTDYGYTF.

The rearrangement links TRBV11-2 to TRBJ1-1; no DNA is available, so the TRBD1 call from TCRdb remains unchecked. The CDR3 totals 18 residues. Germline V gives CDR1 SGHAT, CDR2 FQNNGV. The CDR3 reads CASSLRGITGTGDTEAFF.

This chain joins TRBV2 and TRBJ1-2. The V gene's germline CDR1 is SNHLY and CDR2 FYNNEI. The length of the CDR3 is 12 residues. CDR3 loop: CASSQATYGYTF.

The V and J genes are TRBV4-1 and TRBJ2-1; TCRdb lists TRBD2, though no DNA is available to test this call. The CDR3 extends over 16 amino acids. Germline assignment: CDR1 MGHRA and CDR2 YSYEKL. The chain's CDR3 is CASSLLTSGPLNEQFF.

The V and J genes are TRBV29-1 and TRBJ2-1. This CDR3 is 12 amino acids long. Germline lookup yields CDR1 SQVTM and CDR2 ANQGSEA. CDR3 sequence reads: CSVERGHNEQFF.

The chain employs TRBV2 and TRBJ2-4; TCRdb's D call, TRBD1, is unchecked because there is no DNA. This CDR3 contains 15 residues. Germline assignment: CDR1 SNHLY and CDR2 FYNNEI. The CDR3 loop is CASSLWTGRENIQYF.

The chain carries TRBV5-1 and TRBJ2-1; TCRdb's D gene call, TRBD2, goes unchecked for lack of DNA. The CDR3 is made up of 12 amino acids. CDR1 and CDR2 (germline): SGHRS, YFSETQ. The CDR3 protein is CASSLTSVEQFF.

The chain recombines TRBV20-1 with TRBJ2-3; TCRdb indicates TRBD2, and absent DNA this call remains unverified. Per germline, CDR1 DFQATT and CDR2 SNEGSKA (reference sequence). The CDR3 runs to 17 residues. The CDR3 spells CSARDLRTSGFTDTQYF.

The CDR3 reads CASSGGGRQYF. This chain links TRBV27 with TRBJ2-7; the TCRdb call, TRBD1, lacks DNA for checking. CDR3 length equals 11 residues. Germline loops: CDR1 MNHEY, CDR2 SMNVEV (reference sequence).

The chain uses TRBV6-5 and TRBJ1-4. CDR1 is MNHEY, CDR2 SVGAGI, per germline. CDR3 length: 18 amino acids. The CDR3 region is CASSYRLSQVATNEKLFF.

This sequence joins TRBV30 and TRBJ1-2; TCRdb's D call, TRBD1, is unchecked because there is no DNA. Germline V lookup: CDR1 GTSNPN, CDR2 SVGIG (reference sequence). There are 15 residues in the CDR3. The CDR3: CAWSVRWARGYGYTF.